The following is a T cell receptor beta chain sequence with its context. Antigen: not known. This record comes from a study of cytomegalovirus exposure and HLA in healthy donors. Overall study: The 110 million or so unique TCR beta sequences, from around 200 million T cells, were found by an earlier analysis. Overall study findings and caveats: The authors excluded some V segments, including TRBV6-2 and TRBV6-3, as indistinguishable.

PCR involved 60 Vbeta and 13 Jbeta primers. Original handling: Among the unique TCR beta chains that a later analysis counted, about 81 million in all, 10 million to 11 million were shared. Here immunoSEQ multiplex PCR was the method, and the copy in TCRdb shows in-frame clones only, minus some. That table furnishes V, J and clone size, whereas the DNA furnished D and trimming. With some 130,000 clones in the sample, the ten largest clones hold around 1.6%. This CDR3 is 16 amino acids long. V shed 4 bases, J shed 1 base, and the junction held 5 bases outside the gene matches. Germline-derived CDR1 and CDR2 are SGHRS and YFSETQ.

The clonotype originates from a woman aged 40 to 50 in good health and CMV-seropositive. Material for sequencing was PBMCs. The chain is built from TRBV5-1 and TRBJ2-7; 13 nucleotides align to TRBD2. The CDR3 bases are TGCGCCAGCAGCGACGGACTAGCGGGAGCGTCCTACGAGCAGTACTTC. This encodes CASSDGLAGASYEQYF.